The 17 T cell receptor beta chains in this list originate from one sample, sequenced in a study of early T cells in non-severe SARS-CoV-2 infection. TCRdb re-called the 5' RACE reads through MiXCR, storing one row per CDR3 protein. Of approximately 70,000 distinct CDR3 sequences detected, 11% appear once; the ten largest clones hold under 7%. Sequenced material: whole blood, taken at baseline. The source is an adult who was a healthcare worker with PCR-confirmed SARS-CoV-2 infection or an uninfected control (not recorded which).

This clonotype was seen ten or more times. This chain uses TRBV20-1 with TRBJ2-3; either TRBD1 or TRBD2 may fit D (5 bases each). This CDR3 is built from 12 residues. Trimming stripped 1 base from V and 3 bases from J, with 5 bases between. Looked up from germline, CDR1 is DFQATT and CDR2 is SNEGSKA (reference sequence). CDR3 in DNA: TGCAGTGCTAGAGGGGGGACAGATACGCAGTATTTT. Protein product: CSARGGTDTQYF.

This clonotype appeared many times. The rearrangement uses TRBV9 and TRBJ1-2; D not certain. The CDR3 is 15 residues long. CDR1 and CDR2 (germline): SGDLS, YYNGEE. The germline V and J ends were trimmed by 0 bases and 0 bases, with 9 bases remaining between them. This chain's CDR3 is CASSVAAGANYGYTF. The DNA for the CDR3 is TGTGCCAGCAGCGTAGCAGCGGGAGCTAACTATGGCTACACCTTC. Full variable domain (missing parts from reference TRBV9 and TRBJ1-2): DSGVTQTPKHLITATGQRVTLRCSPRSGDLSVYWYQQSLDQGLQFLIQYYNGEERAKGNILERFSAQQFPDLHSELNLSSLELGDSALYFCASSVAAGANYGYTFGSGTRLTVV.

Only a few counts were recorded for this clonotype. This chain joins TRBV7-9 and TRBJ1-1; D perhaps matches TRBD1 (5 bases). V was cut by 5 bases and J by 1 base, with 11 bases left in between. The CDR3 runs 14 residues. CDR1 is SEHNR, CDR2 FQNEAQ, per germline (reference sequence). Here the CDR3 DNA reads TGTGCCAGCAGCCCCATGCAGGGGAACACTGAAGCTTTCTTT. This codes for CASSPMQGNTEAFF. The whole variable domain, filled in from reference TRBV7-9 and TRBJ1-1, reads DTGVSQNPRHKITKRGQNVTFRCDPISEHNRLYWYRQTLGQGPEFLTYFQNEAQLEKSRLLSDRFSAERPKGSFSTLEIQRTEQGDSAMYLCASSPMQGNTEAFFGQGTRLTVV.

This clonotype was counted at least ten times. V and J are TRBV5-5 and TRBJ2-5; possibly TRBD2 for D (5 bases). The CDR3 sequence is 15 residues long. The V end was cut by 4 bases, the J end by 0 bases, with 13 bases between. Germline assignment: CDR1 SGHKS and CDR2 YYEKEE (reference sequence). The CDR3 loop reads CASSTAPTNQETQYF. The DNA for the CDR3 is TGTGCCAGCAGCACTGCGCCGACTAACCAAGAGACCCAGTACTTC.

This clonotype has only a few counts. The genes are TRBV7-9 and TRBJ1-1; D might be TRBD1 (5 bases). The CDR3 has 13 amino acids. Germline V gene lookup returns CDR1 SEHNR and CDR2 FQNEAQ (reference sequence). Trimming left V 6 bases short and J 5 bases short, with 13 bases between. CDR3: CASSIQGGTEAFF. The DNA of the CDR3 is TGTGCCAGCAGTATCCAGGGCGGTACTGAAGCTTTCTTT.

The sample holds a few counts of this clonotype. The chain recombines TRBV25-1 with TRBJ1-6; no clear D gene. The germline gives CDR1 MGHDK, CDR2 SYGVNS. V shed 4 bases and J shed 2 bases, with 6 bases lying between them. This CDR3 region has 14 residues. The DNA of the CDR3 is TGTGCCAGCAGTGGGCGGCCCTATAATTCACCCCTCCACTTT. Its protein is CASSGRPYNSPLHF.

This clonotype has ten or more counts. The rearrangement joins TRBV24-1 to TRBJ1-1; D gene unclear. The CDR3 consists of 13 residues. Germline loops: CDR1 KGHDR, CDR2 SFDVKD. The germline V and J ends were trimmed by 4 bases and 1 base, with 6 bases remaining between them. In DNA form, the CDR3 reads TGTGCCACCAGTGAATCAGGGAACACTGAAGCTTTCTTT. Its protein is CATSESGNTEAFF.

This clonotype was seen many times. This chain links TRBV12-3 or TRBV12-4 with TRBJ1-5; D ambiguous. The CDR3 loop spans 14 amino acids. V was trimmed by 4 bases and J by 6 bases, leaving 13 bases between them. The CDR3 nucleotides read TGTGCCAGCAGTTCCACACGTGGGGTTCAGCCCCAGCATTTT. This sequence encodes CASSSTRGVQPQHF.

This clonotype came up a few times. This chain joins TRBV6-5 and TRBJ2-7, with 7 bases fitting TRBD1. After removal of 6 bases from V and 2 bases from J, the junction contained 10 bases not matched to a gene. This CDR3 is 15 amino acids long. Germline-derived CDR1 and CDR2 are MNHEY and SVGAGI. CDR3 loop: CASSPQPGTAYEQYF. CDR3 sequence (DNA): TGTGCCAGCAGCCCACAACCCGGGACAGCCTACGAGCAGTACTTC.

This clonotype was counted between two and nine times. The rearrangement links TRBV5-5 to TRBJ2-2; tentative D call: TRBD1 (5 bases). The CDR3 length is 15 residues. Germline CDR1 SGHKS, CDR2 YYEKEE (reference sequence). The germline V and J ends were trimmed by 2 bases and 5 bases, with 13 bases remaining between them. The CDR3: CASSFEQHRTGELFF. The CDR3 DNA reads TGTGCCAGCAGCTTCGAACAGCACAGGACCGGGGAGCTGTTTTTT.

This clonotype appeared a few times. This sequence joins TRBV20-1 and TRBJ2-4, with D tentatively TRBD2 (6 bases). Germline assignment: CDR1 DFQATT and CDR2 SNEGSKA (reference sequence). The length of the CDR3 is 14 residues. V was clipped by 0 bases and J by 6 bases, with 12 bases between them. CDR3 coding DNA: TGCAGTGCTAGAGATAGAACCGGGAGAAACATTCAGTACTTC. It is translated as CSARDRTGRNIQYF.

This clonotype was seen repeatedly, ten times or more. V usage is TRBV12-3 or TRBV12-4 and J usage is TRBJ2-5; TRBD2 is a possible D gene (6 bases). Trimming took off 6 bases at V and 1 base at J, with 9 bases between the two ends. The CDR3 consists of 13 residues. CDR3 in amino acids: CASRGTVQETQYF. DNA of the CDR3: TGTGCCAGCAGGGGGACTGTCCAAGAGACCCAGTACTTC.

This clonotype was counted between two and nine times. Here the CDR3 reads CASSSVGIMNTEAFF. CDR3 nucleotides: TGTGCCAGCAGCTCGGTCGGGATTATGAACACTGAAGCTTTCTTT. J is TRBJ1-1 and V is TRBV11-3, with no clear D. CDR1 and CDR2 (germline): SGHNT, YENEEA. Between the trimmed V and J ends, which lost 4 bases and 0 bases, there was a span of 12 bases. This CDR3 contains 15 residues.

V is TRBV7-2 and J is TRBJ2-5; D gene uncertain. This CDR3 region has 13 residues. Germline lookup yields CDR1 SGHTA and CDR2 FQGNSA. The V and J ends lost 2 bases and 6 bases respectively, with 10 bases between them. CDR3 loop: CASSLFSPKTQYF. The DNA for the CDR3 is TGTGCCAGCAGCTTATTTAGTCCGAAGACCCAGTACTTC.

The chain has TRBV10-3 and TRBJ2-1; 11 bases match TRBD2. The germline gives CDR1 ENHRY, CDR2 SYGVKD. This CDR3 comprises 15 residues. J gave up 9 bases and V 6 bases, and 10 bases lay outside the gene matches. The CDR3 nucleotides are TGTGCCATCAGGGAGACTAGCGGGATCGGGGGTGAGCAGTTCTTC. Amino acid sequence: CAIRETSGIGGEQFF.

This clonotype was picked up many times. The junction departs from germline at one end; a sequencing error may be responsible. The V and J genes are TRBV12-3 or TRBV12-4 and TRBJ2-7; 7 bases match TRBD2. The CDR3 totals 11 residues. The CDR3 DNA follows: TGCGCCGGGGGGAGCTCCTACGAGCAGTACTTC. As protein: CAGGSSYEQYF.

This clonotype turned up a few times. The J gene is TRBJ2-2, the V gene TRBV7-2, with 7 bases lining up with TRBD1. The ends lost 5 bases at V and 2 bases at J; junction bases unmatched: 11. The germline V gene encodes CDR1 SGHTA and CDR2 FQGNSA. The CDR3 consists of 17 residues. The CDR3 loop is CASSPTETGPNTGELFF. CDR3 in DNA: TGTGCCAGCAGCCCAACCGAGACAGGGCCAAACACCGGGGAGCTGTTTTTT.